Listed below are T cell receptor beta chains from one sample, sequenced in a study of T-cell reconstitution after alpha-beta-depleted transplantation in children. TCRdb reprocessed the PCR reads with MiXCR, giving one entry per CDR3 protein. This table holds 150,000 to 250,000 distinct CDR3 sequences, approximately 6% found once. The sample consisted of PBMCs, taken before TCRalphabeta/CD19-depleted stem cell transplant. The receptors were gathered from a girl in the first two years of life with combined immunodeficiency, due to receive a stem cell transplant. The CDR3 runs from the conserved cysteine through the conserved F or W.

CDR3aa | v_gene
CASSSVGGGREGRETQYF | TRBV7-8
CASSLEQGVIYEQYF | TRBV7-9
CASSLSSGYTDTQYF | TRBV5-4
CSARPILGSGLAGGPIASWGELFF | TRBV20-1
CATSRTRLAGGSDTQYF | TRBV15
CSAFKETLNTQYF | TRBV20-1
CASGLALMDEQFF | TRBV2
CASSYVAAGESGTQYF | TRBV6-2/TRBV6-3
CASIPRDRGYEQYF | TRBV2
CASSASPTGNTEAFF | TRBV25-1
CAISLVVGLAEFSYEQYF | TRBV12-3/TRBV12-4
CASSLRLAGETETQYF | TRBV14